The present T cell receptor beta chain was sequenced within a study of shared clonotypes between healthy human individuals. Study results and limitations: Sequencing depth was a factor that was expected to affect clonotype sharing among donors. Generation of non-shared clonotypes was less probable than generation of clonotypes shared by all four donors.

Sequencing was performed with immunoSEQ multiplex PCR; in TCRdb, only in-frame clones are kept and a portion is missing. The table has around 610,000 clones, about 96% seen once. Naive CD8 cells, CD45RO-negative and positively selected for CCR7, excluded terminally differentiated effector memory CD45RA+ cells. Of note for this clone: Its antigen is undetermined.

The clonotype originates from a woman in her twenties or thirties in good health. The sample comprised naive CD8+ T cells sorted from blood.

The DNA for the CDR3 is TGCGCCAGCCGCCGGACTGGCTACACCTTC. Protein product: CASRRTGYTF. This chain joins TRBV23-1 and TRBJ1-2; no clear D gene. TRBV23-1 is flagged as an ORF with uncertain function. The CDR3 covers 10 residues. V was shortened by 8 bases and J by 7 bases, with 8 bases between the two germline ends.